The table lists the clone carrying this T cell receptor (beta chain) with a few counts. Its specificity is unknown. The entry originates in a study of shared clonotypes between healthy human individuals. Across the whole study: The composition of the donors was a couple of women and three men aged 18 to 49. Regarding the study as a whole: Sampling used blood alone; tissue repertoires probably differ.

The donors, all of them Caucasian adults, lived in Nashville, Tennessee. Trimming shortened V by 5 bases and J by 4 bases, and 14 bases separated the two germline ends. In germline, CDR1 is SEHNR, CDR2 FQNEAQ (reference sequence). This CDR3 comprises 15 residues. In the authors' workflow: From ImmunoSEQ came sequences covering only the junction and carrying no quality scores, so filtering differed. Produced via immunoSEQ multiplex PCR; TCRdb's table is partial and in-frame only. That table supplies the V and J calls and clone size; D and trimming were determined from the DNA. Of about 460,000 clones in the sample, roughly three quarters are singletons; the top ten hold around 11%.

This rearrangement joins TRBV7-9 to TRBJ1-4; possible D gene TRBD1, 5 bases. Sequenced: PBMCs. The clonotype originates from a woman in her 40s in good health. Some clones in this sample may be carry-over from other donors' samples. The CDR3 here is CASSTKTGRNEKLFF. In nucleotides, the CDR3 is TGTGCCAGCAGCACCAAGACGGGACGTAATGAAAAACTGTTTTTT.